The 8 T cell receptor beta chains given below trace back to one sample, sequenced in a study of T-cell memory formation after mild COVID-19. TCRdb re-called the 5' RACE reads with MiXCR, one entry per CDR3 protein. Here the sample spans 100,000 to 130,000 distinct CDR3 sequences, roughly a sixth being singletons. Sequencing was carried out using PBMCs or a T cell subset sorted from them (not recorded which). Receptors originate from a man younger than 35 who had mild COVID-19 (a few samples of this study predate the infection). Cell type and time point are not known.

The rearrangement uses TRBV25-1 and TRBJ1-2; D is undetermined. The CDR3 has 11 amino acids. V was clipped by 8 bases and J by 0 bases, with 4 bases between them. Germline V gene lookup returns CDR1 MGHDK and CDR2 SYGVNS. The CDR3 spells CASGANYGYTF. The DNA for the CDR3 is TGTGCCAGCGGTGCTAACTATGGCTACACCTTC.

The chain recombines TRBV5-1 with TRBJ1-1; 10 nucleotides agree with TRBD1. Germline-derived CDR1 and CDR2 are SGHRS and YFSETQ. The CDR3 runs 15 residues. V trimming: 6 bases; J trimming: 4 bases; junction bases outside the gene matches: 9. CDR3 residues: CASTFTGTGVTEAFF. The CDR3 region has the DNA TGCGCCAGCACCTTTACCGGGACAGGGGTCACTGAAGCTTTCTTT. Supplemented by reference TRBV5-1 and TRBJ1-1, the full variable domain reads KAGVTQTPRYLIKTRGQQVTLSCSPISGHRSVSWYQQTPGQGLQFLFEYFSETQRNKGNFPGRFSGRQFSNSRSEMNVSTLELGDSALYLCASTFTGTGVTEAFFGQGTRLTVV.

J is TRBJ1-1 and V is TRBV28, with a possible D match to TRBD1 (6 bases). This CDR3 spans 15 amino acids. CDR1 and CDR2 (germline): MDHEN, SYDVKM. Trimming cost V 7 bases and J 1 base, with 16 bases left between them. Written as DNA, the CDR3 is TGTGCCAGCATCCCCGTACAGGGTCAGAACACTGAAGCTTTCTTT. Translation gives CASIPVQGQNTEAFF.

This clonotype showed up just a few times. This chain links TRBV28 with TRBJ2-7; 7 bases map to TRBD1. CDR1 MDHEN and CDR2 SYDVKM come from the germline V gene. Unmatched junction bases numbered 6, after V lost 8 bases and J lost 2 bases. The CDR3 length is 13 residues. The CDR3 loop is CASRNRGPYEQYV. The CDR3 bases are TGTGCCAGCCGCAACAGGGGACCCTACGAGCAGTACGTC.

The table lists this clonotype with many counts. The V call is TRBV7-9, the J call TRBJ2-3; no reliable D call. V was clipped by 2 bases and J by 0 bases, with 15 bases between them. The CDR3 spans 17 residues. Germline CDR1 reads SEHNR; CDR2 reads FQNEAQ (reference sequence). CDR3 loop: CASSLSHGSYSTDTQYF. In nucleotides, the CDR3 is TGTGCCAGCAGCTTATCCCACGGAAGCTATAGCACAGATACGCAGTATTTT.

This clonotype was observed at least ten times. The gene calls are TRBV12-3 or TRBV12-4 and TRBJ2-1; 11 bases line up with TRBD2. J was trimmed by 8 bases and V by 6 bases; bases with no gene match: 6. The CDR3 runs 14 residues. CDR3 loop: CASSLSGGAYEQFF. The CDR3, as DNA: TGTGCCAGCAGCCTTAGCGGGGGGGCCTATGAGCAGTTCTTC.

This clonotype showed up just a few times. CDR3 in DNA: TGTGCCAGCAGTGAAAGGACAGCTTCAGATACGCAGTATTTT. It codes for CASSERTASDTQYF. The J gene is TRBJ2-3, the V gene TRBV2; tentative D call: TRBD1 (6 bases). Between the trimmed V and J ends, which lost 2 bases and 4 bases, there was a span of 10 bases. The germline gives CDR1 SNHLY, CDR2 FYNNEI. The CDR3 extends over 14 amino acids.

The chain uses TRBV5-1 and TRBJ2-6; 8 nucleotides line up with TRBD2. Germline CDR1 is SGHRS and CDR2 is YFSETQ. The CDR3 contains 17 residues. V lost 4 bases and J lost 0; bases outside the gene matches: 6. CDR3 region: CASSPREGNSGANVLTF. The CDR3 DNA reads as TGCGCCAGCAGCCCACGGGAGGGAAACTCTGGGGCCAACGTCCTGACTTTC. The full variable domain, rest sourced from reference TRBV5-1 and TRBJ2-6, is KAGVTQTPRYLIKTRGQQVTLSCSPISGHRSVSWYQQTPGQGLQFLFEYFSETQRNKGNFPGRFSGRQFSNSRSEMNVSTLELGDSALYLCASSPREGNSGANVLTFGAGSRLTVL.